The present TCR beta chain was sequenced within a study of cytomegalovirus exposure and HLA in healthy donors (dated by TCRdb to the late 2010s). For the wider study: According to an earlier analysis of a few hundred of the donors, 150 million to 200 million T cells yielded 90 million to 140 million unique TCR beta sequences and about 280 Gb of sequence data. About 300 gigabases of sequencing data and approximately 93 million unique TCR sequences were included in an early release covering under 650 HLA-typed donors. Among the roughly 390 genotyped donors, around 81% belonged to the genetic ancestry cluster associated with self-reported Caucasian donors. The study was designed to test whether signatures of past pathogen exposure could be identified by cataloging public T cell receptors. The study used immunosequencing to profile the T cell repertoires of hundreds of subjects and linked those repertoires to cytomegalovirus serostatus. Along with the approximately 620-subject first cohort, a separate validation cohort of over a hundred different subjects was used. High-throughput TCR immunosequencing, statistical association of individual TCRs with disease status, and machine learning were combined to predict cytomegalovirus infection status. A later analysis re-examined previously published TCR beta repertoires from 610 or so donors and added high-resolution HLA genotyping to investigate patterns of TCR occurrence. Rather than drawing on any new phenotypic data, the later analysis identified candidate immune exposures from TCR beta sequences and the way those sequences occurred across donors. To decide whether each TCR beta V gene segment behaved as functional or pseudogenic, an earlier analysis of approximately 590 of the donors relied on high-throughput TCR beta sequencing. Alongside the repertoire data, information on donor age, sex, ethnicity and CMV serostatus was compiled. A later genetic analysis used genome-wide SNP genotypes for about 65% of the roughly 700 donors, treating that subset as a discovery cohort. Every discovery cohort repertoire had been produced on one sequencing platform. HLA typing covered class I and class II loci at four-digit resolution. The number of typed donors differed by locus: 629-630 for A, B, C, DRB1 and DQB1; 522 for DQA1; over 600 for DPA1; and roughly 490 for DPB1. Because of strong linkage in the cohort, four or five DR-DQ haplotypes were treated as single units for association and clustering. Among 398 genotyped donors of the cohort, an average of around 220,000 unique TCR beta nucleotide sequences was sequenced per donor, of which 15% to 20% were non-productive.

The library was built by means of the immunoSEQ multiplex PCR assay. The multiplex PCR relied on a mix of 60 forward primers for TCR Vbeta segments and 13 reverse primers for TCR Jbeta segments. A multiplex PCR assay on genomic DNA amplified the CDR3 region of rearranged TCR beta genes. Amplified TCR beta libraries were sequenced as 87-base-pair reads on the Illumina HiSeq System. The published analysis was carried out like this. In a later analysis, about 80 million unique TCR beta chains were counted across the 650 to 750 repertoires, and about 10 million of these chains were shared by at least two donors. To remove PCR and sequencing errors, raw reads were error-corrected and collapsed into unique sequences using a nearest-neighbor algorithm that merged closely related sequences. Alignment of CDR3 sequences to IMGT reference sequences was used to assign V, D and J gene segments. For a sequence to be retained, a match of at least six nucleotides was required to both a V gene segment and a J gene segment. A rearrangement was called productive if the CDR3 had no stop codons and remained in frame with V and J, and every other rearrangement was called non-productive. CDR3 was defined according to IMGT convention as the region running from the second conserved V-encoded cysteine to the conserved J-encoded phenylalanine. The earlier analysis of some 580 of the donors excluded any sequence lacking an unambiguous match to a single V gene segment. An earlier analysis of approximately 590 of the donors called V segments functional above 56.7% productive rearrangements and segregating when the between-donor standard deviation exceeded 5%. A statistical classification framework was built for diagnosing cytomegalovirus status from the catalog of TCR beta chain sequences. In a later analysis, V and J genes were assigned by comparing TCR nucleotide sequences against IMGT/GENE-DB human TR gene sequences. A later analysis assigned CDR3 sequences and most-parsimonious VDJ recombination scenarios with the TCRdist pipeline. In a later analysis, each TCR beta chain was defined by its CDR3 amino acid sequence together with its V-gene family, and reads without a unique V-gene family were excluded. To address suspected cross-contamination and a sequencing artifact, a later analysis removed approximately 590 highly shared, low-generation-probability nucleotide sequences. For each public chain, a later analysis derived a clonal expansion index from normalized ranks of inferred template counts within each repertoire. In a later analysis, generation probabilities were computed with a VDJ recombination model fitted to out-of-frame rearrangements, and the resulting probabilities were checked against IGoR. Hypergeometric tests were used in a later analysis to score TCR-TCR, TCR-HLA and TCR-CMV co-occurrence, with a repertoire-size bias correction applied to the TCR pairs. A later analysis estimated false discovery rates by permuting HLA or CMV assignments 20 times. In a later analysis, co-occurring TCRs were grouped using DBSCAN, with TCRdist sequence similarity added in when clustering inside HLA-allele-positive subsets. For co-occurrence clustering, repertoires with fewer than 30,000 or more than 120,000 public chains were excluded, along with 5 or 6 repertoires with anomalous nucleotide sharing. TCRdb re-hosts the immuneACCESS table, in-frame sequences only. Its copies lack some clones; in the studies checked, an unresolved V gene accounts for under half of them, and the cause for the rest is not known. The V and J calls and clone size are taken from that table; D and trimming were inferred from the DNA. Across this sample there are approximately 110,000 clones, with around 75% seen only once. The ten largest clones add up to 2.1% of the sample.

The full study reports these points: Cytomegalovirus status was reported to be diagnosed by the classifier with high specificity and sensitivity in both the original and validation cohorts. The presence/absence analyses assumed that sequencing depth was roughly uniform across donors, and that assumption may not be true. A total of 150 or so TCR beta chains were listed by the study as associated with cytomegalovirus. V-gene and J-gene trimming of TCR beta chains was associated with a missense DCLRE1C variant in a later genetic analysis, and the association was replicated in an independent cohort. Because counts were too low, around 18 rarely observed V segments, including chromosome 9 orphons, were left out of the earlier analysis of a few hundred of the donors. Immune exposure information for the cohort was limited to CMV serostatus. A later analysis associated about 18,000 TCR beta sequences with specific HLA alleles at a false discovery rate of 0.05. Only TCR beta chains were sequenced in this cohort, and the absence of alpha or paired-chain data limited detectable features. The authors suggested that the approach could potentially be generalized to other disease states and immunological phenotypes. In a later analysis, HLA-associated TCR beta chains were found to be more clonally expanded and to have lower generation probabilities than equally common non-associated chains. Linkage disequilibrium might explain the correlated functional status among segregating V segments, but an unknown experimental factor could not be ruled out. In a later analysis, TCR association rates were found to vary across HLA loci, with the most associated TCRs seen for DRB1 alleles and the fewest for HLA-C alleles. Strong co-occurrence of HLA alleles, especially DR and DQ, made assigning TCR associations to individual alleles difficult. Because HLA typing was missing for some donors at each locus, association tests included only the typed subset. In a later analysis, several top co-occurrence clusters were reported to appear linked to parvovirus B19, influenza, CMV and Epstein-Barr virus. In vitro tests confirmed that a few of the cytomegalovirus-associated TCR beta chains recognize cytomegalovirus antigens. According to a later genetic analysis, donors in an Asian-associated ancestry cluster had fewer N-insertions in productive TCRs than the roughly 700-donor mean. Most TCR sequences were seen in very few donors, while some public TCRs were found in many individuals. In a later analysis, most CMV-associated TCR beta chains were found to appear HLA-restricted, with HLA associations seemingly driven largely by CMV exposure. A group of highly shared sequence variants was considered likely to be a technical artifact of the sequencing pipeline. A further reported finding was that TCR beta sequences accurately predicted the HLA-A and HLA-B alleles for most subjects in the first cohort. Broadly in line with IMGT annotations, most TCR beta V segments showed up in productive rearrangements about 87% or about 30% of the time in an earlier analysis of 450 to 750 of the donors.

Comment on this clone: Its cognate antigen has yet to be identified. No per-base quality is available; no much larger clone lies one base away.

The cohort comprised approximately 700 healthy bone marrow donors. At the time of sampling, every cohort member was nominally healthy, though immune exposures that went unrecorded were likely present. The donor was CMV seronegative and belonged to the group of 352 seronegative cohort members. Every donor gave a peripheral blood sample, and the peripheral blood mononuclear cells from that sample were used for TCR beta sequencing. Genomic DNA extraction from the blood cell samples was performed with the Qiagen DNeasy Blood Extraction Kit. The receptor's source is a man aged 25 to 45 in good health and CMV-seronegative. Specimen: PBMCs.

The nucleotide sequence is given as TGTGCCAGCAGTGAATATAGCGGGGGAAGCTCCTACAATGAGCAGTTCTTC. Its translation reads: CASSEYSGGSSYNEQFF. The sequence joins TRBV2 to TRBJ2-1; 9 middle bases align to TRBD2. CDR1 and CDR2, looked up from the germline V gene, are SNHLY and FYNNEI. V is cut back by 2 bases and J by 0 bases, with 5 bases in the junction unmatched. The CDR3 numbers 17 residues from cysteine through phenylalanine. CDR3 DNA is the only sequence kept; it has 51 bases, read in frame from the first base.